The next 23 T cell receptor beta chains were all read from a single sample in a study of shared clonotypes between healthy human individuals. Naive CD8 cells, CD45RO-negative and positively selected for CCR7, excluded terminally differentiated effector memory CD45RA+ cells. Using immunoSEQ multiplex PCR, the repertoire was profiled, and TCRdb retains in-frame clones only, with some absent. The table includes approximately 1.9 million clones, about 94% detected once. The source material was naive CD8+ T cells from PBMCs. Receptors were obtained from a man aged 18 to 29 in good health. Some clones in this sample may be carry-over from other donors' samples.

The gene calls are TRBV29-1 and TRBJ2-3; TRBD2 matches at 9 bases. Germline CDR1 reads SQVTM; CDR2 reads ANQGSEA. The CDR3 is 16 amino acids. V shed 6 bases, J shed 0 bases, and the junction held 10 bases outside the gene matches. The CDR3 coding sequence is TGCAGCGTCACCCCGACTAGCGGAGTAAGCACAGATACGCAGTATTTT. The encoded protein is CSVTPTSGVSTDTQYF.

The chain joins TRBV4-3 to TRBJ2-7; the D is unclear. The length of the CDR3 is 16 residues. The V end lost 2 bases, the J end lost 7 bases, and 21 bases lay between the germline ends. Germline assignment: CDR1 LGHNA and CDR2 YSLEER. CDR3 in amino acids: CASSQHRPSPAWEQYF. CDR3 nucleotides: TGCGCCAGCAGCCAACATAGACCCAGCCCCGCGTGGGAGCAGTACTTC.

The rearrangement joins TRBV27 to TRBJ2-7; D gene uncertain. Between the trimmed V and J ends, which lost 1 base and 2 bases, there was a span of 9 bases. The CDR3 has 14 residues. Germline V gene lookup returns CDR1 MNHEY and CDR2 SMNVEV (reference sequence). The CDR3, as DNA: TGTGCCAGCAGTTTATACTACAGTACCTACGAGCAGTACTTC. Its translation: CASSLYYSTYEQYF.

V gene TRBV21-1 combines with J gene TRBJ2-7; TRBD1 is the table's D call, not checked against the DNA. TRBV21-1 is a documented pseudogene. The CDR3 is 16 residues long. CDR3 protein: CASSKGQGSPIYEQYF. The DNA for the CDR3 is TGTGCCAGCAGCAAAGGGCAGGGGTCCCCTATCTACGAGCAGTACTTC.

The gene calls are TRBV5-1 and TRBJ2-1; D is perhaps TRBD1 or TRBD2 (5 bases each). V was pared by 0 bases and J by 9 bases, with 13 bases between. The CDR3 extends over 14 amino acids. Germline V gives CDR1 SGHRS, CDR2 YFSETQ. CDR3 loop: CASSLAPGPIEQFF. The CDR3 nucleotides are TGCGCCAGCAGCTTGGCCCCGGGACCGATTGAGCAGTTCTTC.

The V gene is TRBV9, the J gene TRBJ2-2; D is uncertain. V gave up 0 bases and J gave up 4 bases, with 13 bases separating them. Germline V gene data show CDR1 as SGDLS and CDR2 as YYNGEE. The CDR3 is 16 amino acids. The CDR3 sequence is CASSVDPKGSTGELFF. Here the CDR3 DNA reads TGTGCCAGCAGCGTAGATCCAAAGGGAAGCACCGGGGAGCTGTTTTTT.

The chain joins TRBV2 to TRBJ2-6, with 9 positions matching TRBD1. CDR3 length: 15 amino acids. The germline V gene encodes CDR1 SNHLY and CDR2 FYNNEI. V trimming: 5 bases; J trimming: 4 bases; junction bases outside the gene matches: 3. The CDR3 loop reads CASSYRGRGANVLTF. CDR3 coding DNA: TGTGCCAGCAGTTACAGGGGGCGCGGGGCCAACGTCCTGACTTTC.

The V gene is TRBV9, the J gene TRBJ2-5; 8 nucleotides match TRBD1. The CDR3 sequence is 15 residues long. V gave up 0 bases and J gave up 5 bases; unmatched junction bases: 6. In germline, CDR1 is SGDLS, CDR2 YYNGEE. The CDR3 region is CASSVALTGGETQYF. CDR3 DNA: TGTGCCAGCAGCGTAGCCCTCACAGGGGGGGAGACCCAGTACTTC.

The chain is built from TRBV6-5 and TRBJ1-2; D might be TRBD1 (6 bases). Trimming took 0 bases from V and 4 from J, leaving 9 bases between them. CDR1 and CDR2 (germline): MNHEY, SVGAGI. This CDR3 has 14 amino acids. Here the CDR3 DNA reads TGTGCCAGCAGTTACTCTTCAGGGGTCTATGGCTACACCTTC. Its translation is CASSYSSGVYGYTF.

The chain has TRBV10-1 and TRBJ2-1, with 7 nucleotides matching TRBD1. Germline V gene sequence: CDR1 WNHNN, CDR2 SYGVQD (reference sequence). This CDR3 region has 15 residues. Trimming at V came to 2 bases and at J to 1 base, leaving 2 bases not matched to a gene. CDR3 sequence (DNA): TGCGCCAGCAGTGAGGGCAGGGGGTCCTACAATGAGCAGTTCTTC. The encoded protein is CASSEGRGSYNEQFF.

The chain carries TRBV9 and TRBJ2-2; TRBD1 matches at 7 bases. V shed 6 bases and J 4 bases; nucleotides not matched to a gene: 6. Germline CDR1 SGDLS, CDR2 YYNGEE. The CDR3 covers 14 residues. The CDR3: CASTPTGATGELFF. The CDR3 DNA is TGTGCCAGCACCCCCACAGGGGCCACCGGGGAGCTGTTTTTT. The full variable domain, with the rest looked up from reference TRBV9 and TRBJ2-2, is DSGVTQTPKHLITATGQRVTLRCSPRSGDLSVYWYQQSLDQGLQFLIQYYNGEERAKGNILERFSAQQFPDLHSELNLSSLELGDSALYFCASTPTGATGELFFGEGSRLTVL.

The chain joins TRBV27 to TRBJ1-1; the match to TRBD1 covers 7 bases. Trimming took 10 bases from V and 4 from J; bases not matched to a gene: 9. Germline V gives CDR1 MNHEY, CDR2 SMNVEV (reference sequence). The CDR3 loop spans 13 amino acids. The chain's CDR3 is CATSQGVGTEAFF. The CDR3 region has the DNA TGTGCCACCTCTCAGGGGGTGGGCACTGAAGCTTTCTTT.

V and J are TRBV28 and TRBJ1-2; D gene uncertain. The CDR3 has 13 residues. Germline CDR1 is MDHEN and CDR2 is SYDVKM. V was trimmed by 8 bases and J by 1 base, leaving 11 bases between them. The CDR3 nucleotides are TGTGCCAGCTCGGGGAATTTTAACTATGGCTACACCTTC. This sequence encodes CASSGNFNYGYTF.

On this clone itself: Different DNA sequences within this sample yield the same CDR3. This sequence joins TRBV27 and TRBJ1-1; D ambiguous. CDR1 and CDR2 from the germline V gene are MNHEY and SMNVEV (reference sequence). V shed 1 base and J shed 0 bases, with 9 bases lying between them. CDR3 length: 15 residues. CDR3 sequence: CASSLYPGMNTEAFF. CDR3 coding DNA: TGTGCCAGCAGTTTATATCCGGGAATGAACACTGAAGCTTTCTTT.

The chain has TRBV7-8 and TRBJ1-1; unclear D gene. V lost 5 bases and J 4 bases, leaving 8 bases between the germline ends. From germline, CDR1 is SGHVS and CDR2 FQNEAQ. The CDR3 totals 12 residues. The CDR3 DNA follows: TGTGCCAGCAGCCTAACGAGCACTGAAGCTTTCTTT. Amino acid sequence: CASSLTSTEAFF.

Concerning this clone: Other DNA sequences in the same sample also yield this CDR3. CDR3 coding DNA: TGCGCCAGCAGCCGTACAGGGAGTTACGAGCAGTACTTC. It codes for CASSRTGSYEQYF. The V call is TRBV4-1, the J call TRBJ2-7; D might be TRBD1 (6 bases). Germline assignment: CDR1 MGHRA and CDR2 YSYEKL. V was pared by 4 bases and J by 4 bases, with 11 bases between. The CDR3 consists of 13 residues.

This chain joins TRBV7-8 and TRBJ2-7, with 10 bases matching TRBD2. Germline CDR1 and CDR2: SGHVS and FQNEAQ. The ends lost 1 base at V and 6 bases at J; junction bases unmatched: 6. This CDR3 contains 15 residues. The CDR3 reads CASSLVAGGYGEQYF. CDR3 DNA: TGTGCCAGCAGCTTAGTAGCGGGAGGATATGGCGAGCAGTACTTC.

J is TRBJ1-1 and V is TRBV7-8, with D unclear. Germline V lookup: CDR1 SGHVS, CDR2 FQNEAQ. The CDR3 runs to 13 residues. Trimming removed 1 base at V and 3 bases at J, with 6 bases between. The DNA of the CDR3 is TGTGCCAGCAGCTTAGGTCCTTACACTGAAGCTTTCTTT. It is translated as CASSLGPYTEAFF.

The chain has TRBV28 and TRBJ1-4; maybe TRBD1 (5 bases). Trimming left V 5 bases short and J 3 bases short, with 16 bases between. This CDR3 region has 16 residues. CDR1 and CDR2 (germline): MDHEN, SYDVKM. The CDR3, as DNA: TGTGCCAGCAGTCCCCGGGGGTCCTCATCTAATGAAAAACTGTTTTTT. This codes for CASSPRGSSSNEKLFF.

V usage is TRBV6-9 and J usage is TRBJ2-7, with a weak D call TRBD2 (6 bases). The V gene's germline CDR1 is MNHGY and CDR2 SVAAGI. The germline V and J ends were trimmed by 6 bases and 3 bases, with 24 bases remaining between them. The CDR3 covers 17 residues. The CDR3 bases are TGTGCCAGCAGGGGACCTCGGAGGGCAGGGCGGTTCTACGAGCAGTACTTC. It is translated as CASRGPRRAGRFYEQYF.

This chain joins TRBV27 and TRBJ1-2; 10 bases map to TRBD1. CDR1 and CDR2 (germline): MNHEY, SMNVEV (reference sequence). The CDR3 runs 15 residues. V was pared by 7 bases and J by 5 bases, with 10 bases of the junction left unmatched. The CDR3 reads CASTERQGAGYGYTF. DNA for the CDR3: TGTGCCAGCACCGAACGACAGGGGGCAGGTTATGGCTACACCTTC.

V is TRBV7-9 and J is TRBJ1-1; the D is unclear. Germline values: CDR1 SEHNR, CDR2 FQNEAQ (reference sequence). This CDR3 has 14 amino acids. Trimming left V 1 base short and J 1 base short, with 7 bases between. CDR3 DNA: TGTGCCAGCAGCTTAGGGAGCCCGAACACTGAAGCTTTCTTT. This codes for CASSLGSPNTEAFF.

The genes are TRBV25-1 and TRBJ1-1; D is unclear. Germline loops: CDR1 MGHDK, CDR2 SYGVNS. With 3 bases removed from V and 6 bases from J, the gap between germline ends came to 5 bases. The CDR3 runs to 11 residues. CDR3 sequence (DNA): TGTGCCAGCAGTGAGATGTCTGAAGCTTTCTTT. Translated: CASSEMSEAFF.